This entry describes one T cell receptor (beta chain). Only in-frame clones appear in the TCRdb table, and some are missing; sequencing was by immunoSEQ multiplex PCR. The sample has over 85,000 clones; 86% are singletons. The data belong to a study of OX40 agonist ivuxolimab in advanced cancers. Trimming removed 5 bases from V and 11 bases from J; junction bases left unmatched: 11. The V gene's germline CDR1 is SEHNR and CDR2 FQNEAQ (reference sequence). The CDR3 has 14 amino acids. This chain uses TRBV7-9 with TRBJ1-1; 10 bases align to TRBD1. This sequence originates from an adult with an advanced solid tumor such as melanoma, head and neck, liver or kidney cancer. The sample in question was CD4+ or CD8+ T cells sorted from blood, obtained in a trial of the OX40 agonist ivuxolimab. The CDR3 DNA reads TGTGCCAGCAGCACCCCGGGACAGGGGTCGGCGGCTTTCTTT. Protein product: CASSTPGQGSAAFF.